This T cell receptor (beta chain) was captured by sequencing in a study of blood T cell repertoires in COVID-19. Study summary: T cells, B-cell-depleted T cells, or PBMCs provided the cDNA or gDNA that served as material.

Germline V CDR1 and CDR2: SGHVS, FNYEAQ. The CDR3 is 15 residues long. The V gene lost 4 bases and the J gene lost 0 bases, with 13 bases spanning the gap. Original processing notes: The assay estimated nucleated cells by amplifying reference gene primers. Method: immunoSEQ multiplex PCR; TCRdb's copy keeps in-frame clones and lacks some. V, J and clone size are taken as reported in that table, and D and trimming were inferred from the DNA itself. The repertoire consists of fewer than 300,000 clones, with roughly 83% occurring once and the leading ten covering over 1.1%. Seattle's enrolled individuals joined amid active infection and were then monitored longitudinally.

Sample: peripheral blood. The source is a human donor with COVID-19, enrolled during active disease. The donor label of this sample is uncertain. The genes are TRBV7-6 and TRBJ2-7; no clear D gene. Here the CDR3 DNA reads TGTGCCAGCAGCTCCAGCGCAGTGAGCTCCTACGAGCAGTACTTC. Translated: CASSSSAVSSYEQYF.